This T cell receptor (beta chain) was sequenced in a study of T cells after yellow fever vaccination. Study context: Some fractions had low cell numbers, and these were prepared with SMART-Seq v4 Ultra Low Input. Findings and caveats of the study: Reappearance after the booster was seen for most primary-vaccination clones, at 96% CD4 and 88% CD8. Weaker overall, the secondary response nonetheless peaked faster (day 5 versus 15).

The CDR3 contains 12 residues. V lost 6 bases, J lost 5 bases, and 10 bases lay in between. Germline lookup yields CDR1 LNHDA and CDR2 SQIVND (reference sequence). TCRdb recomputed calls from the 5' RACE reads with MiXCR, one row per CDR3 protein. The sample lists approximately 300,000 distinct CDR3 sequences, roughly a tenth occurring once. For this clonotype: The antigen remains unidentified.

The clonotype comes from a man in his late teens or twenties who received the YFV17D yellow fever vaccine. Here the sequenced sample was CD4+ T cells sorted from PBMCs, taken 45 days after the yellow fever booster vaccination. The chain links TRBV19 to TRBJ1-1; D unclear. The CDR3 coding sequence is TGTGCCAGTAGCCCCACCGGGACTGAAGCTTTCTTT. It yields the protein CASSPTGTEAFF.